This record covers a single TCR beta chain. What it binds is not known. This sample is part of a study of T cell repertoires in cytomegalovirus infection. The V gene end was trimmed by 4 bases and the J gene end by 1 base; junction bases not matched to a gene: 15. The germline CDR1 and CDR2 sequences are SGHRS and YFSETQ. CDR3 length: 19 amino acids. TCRdb re-derived calls from the reads in MiXCR, one entry per CDR3 protein. The table has hundreds of thousands of distinct CDR3 sequences, 33% seen once. Sample: cultured PBMCs, taken from culture after CMV antigen stimulation. This sequence originates from a human donor in good health (CMV status not recorded). Some clones in this sample may be carry-over from other donors' samples. The chain combines TRBV5-1 with TRBJ2-1; TRBD2 aligns across 9 bases. This CDR3 reads CASSPRGAGGTLSYNEQFF. The CDR3 DNA reads as TGCGCCAGCAGCCCCCGGGGAGCGGGAGGCACATTGTCCTACAATGAGCAGTTCTTC.